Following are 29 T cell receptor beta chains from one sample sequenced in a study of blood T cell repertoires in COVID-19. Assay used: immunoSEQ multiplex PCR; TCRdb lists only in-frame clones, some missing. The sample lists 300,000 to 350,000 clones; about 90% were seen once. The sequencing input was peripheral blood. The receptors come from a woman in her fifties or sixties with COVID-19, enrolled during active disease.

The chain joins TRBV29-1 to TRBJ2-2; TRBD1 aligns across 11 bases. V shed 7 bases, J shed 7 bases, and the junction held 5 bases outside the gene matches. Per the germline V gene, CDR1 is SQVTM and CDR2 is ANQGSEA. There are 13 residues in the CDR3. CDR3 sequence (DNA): TGCAGCGGGTGGACAGGGGGCAGCGGGGAGCTGTTTTTT. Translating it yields CSGWTGGSGELFF.

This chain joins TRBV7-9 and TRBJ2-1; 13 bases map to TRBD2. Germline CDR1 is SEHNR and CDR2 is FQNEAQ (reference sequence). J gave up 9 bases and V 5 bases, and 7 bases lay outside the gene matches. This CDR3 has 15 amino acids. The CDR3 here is CASSPGTSGTGEQFF. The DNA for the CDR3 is TGTGCCAGCAGCCCCGGGACTAGCGGGACAGGTGAGCAGTTCTTC.

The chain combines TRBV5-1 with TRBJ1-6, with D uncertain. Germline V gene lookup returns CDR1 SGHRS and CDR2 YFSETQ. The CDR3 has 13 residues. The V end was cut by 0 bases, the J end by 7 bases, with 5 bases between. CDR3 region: CASSLAVNSPLHF. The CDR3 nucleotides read TGCGCCAGCAGCTTGGCTGTGAATTCACCCCTCCACTTT.

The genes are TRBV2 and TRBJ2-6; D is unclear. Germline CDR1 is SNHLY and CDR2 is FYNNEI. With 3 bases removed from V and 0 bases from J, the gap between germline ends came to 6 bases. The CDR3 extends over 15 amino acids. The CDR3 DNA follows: TGTGCCAGCAGTGAGGAGATCTCTGGGGCCAACGTCCTGACTTTC. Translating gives CASSEEISGANVLTF.

The CDR3 sequence: CASSAGTGGMVQYF. CDR3 coding DNA: TGTGCCAGCAGCGCCGGGACAGGAGGAATGGTGCAGTACTTC. This chain joins TRBV9 and TRBJ2-7; 8 bases are shared with TRBD1. V lost 3 bases to trimming and J lost 9 bases; unmatched junction nucleotides: 11. CDR3 length: 14 residues. The germline V gene has CDR1 SGDLS and CDR2 YYNGEE.

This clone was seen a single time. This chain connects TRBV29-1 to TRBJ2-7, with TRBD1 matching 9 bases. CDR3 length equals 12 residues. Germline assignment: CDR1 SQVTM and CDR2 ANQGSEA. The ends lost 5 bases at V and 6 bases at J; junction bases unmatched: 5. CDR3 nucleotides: TGCAGCGTTTCGGGACAGGGTCGCGAGCAGTACTTC. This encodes CSVSGQGREQYF.

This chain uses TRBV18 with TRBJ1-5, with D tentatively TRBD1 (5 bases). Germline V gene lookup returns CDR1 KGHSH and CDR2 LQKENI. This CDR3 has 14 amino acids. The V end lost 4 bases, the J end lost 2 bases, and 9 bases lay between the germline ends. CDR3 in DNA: TGTGCCAGCTCACAGGGGTCGGGCAATCAGCCCCAGCATTTT. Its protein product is CASSQGSGNQPQHF. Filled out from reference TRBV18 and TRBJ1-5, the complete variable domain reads NAGVMQNPRHLVRRRGQEARLRCSPMKGHSHVYWYRQLPEEGLKFMVYLQKENIIDESGMPKERFSAEFPKEGPSILRIQQVVRGDSAAYFCASSQGSGNQPQHFGDGTRLSIL.

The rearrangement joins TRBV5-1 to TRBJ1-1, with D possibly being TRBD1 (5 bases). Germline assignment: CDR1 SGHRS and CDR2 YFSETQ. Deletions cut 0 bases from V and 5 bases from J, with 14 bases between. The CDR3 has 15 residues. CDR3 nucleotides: TGCGCCAGCAGCTTGGTTGGCCCCAGGGTTACTGAAGCTTTCTTT. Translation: CASSLVGPRVTEAFF.

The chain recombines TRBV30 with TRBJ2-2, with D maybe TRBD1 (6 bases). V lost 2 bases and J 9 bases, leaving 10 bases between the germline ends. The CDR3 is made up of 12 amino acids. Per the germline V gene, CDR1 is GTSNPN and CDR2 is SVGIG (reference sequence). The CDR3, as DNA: TGTGCCTGGAGTCTACAGGGCTGGGAGCTGTTTTTT. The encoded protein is CAWSLQGWELFF.

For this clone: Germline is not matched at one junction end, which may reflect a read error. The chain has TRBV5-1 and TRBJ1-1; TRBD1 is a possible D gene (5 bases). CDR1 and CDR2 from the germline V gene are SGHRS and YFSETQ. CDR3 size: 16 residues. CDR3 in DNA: TGCGCCAGCAGTTTGGGAGGCGGGGCCCGGTACACTGAAGCTTTCTTT. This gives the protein CASSLGGGARYTEAFF.

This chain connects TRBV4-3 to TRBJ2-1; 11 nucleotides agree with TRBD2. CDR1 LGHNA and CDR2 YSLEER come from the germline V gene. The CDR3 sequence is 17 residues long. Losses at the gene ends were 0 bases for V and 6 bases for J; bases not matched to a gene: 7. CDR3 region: CASSQERVSGRANEQFF. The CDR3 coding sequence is TGCGCCAGCAGCCAAGAGAGGGTTAGCGGGAGGGCCAATGAGCAGTTCTTC.

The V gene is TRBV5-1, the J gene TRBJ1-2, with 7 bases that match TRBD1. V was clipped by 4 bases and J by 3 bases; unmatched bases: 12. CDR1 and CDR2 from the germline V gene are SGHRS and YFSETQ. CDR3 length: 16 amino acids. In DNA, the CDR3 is TGCGCCAGCAGCCCCGGACAGGAATGGTGGGACTATGGCTACACCTTC. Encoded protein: CASSPGQEWWDYGYTF. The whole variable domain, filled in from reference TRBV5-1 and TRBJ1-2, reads KAGVTQTPRYLIKTRGQQVTLSCSPISGHRSVSWYQQTPGQGLQFLFEYFSETQRNKGNFPGRFSGRQFSNSRSEMNVSTLELGDSALYLCASSPGQEWWDYGYTFGSGTRLTVV.

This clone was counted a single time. CDR3 sequence reads: CASRERGSTDTQYF. The CDR3 nucleotides are TGTGCCAGCAGGGAGCGGGGGAGCACAGATACGCAGTATTTT. The chain joins TRBV6-4 to TRBJ2-3; 8 bases line up with TRBD2. The germline V gene has CDR1 MRHNA and CDR2 SNTAGT. CDR3 size: 14 residues. Trimming removed 6 bases from V and 0 bases from J; junction bases left unmatched: 2.

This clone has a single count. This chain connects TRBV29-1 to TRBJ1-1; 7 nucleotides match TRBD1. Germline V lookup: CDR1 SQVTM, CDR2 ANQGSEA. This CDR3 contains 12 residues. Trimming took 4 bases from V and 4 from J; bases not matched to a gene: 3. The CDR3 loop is CSVVGTATEAFF. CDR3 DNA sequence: TGCAGCGTTGTGGGGACAGCCACTGAAGCTTTCTTT.

As DNA, the CDR3 is TGTGCCAGCTCACCACGGACTAGCGAGCTCACCGGGGAGCTGTTTTTT. Translation: CASSPRTSELTGELFF. The V call is TRBV18, the J call TRBJ2-2; 9 nucleotides align to TRBD2. CDR3 length equals 16 residues. V shed 1 base and J 4 bases; nucleotides not matched to a gene: 4. The germline V gene has CDR1 KGHSH and CDR2 LQKENI. The variable domain in full, with the rest retrieved from reference TRBV18 and TRBJ2-2, is NAGVMQNPRHLVRRRGQEARLRCSPMKGHSHVYWYRQLPEEGLKFMVYLQKENIIDESGMPKERFSAEFPKEGPSILRIQQVVRGDSAAYFCASSPRTSELTGELFFGEGSRLTVL.

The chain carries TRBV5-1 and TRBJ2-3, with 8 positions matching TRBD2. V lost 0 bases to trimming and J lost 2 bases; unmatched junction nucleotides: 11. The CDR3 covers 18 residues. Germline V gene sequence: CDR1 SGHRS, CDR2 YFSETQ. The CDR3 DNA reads TGCGCCAGCAGCTTGGGGCTAGCGGGTTCTTCTCCCACAGATACGCAGTATTTT. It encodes CASSLGLAGSSPTDTQYF.

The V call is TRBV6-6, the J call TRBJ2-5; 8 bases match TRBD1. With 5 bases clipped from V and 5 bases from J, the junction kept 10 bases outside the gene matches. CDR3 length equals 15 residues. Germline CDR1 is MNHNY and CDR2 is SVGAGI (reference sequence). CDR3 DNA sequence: TGTGCCAGCAGTAAAGCCTCAGGGGGCGGGGAGACCCAGTACTTC. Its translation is CASSKASGGGETQYF.

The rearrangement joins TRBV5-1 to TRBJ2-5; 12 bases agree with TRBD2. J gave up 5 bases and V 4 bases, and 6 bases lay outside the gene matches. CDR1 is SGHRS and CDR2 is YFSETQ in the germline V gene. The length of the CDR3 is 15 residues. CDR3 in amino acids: CASSPTSGRSETQYF. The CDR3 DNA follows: TGCGCCAGCAGCCCTACTAGCGGGAGGAGCGAGACCCAGTACTTC.

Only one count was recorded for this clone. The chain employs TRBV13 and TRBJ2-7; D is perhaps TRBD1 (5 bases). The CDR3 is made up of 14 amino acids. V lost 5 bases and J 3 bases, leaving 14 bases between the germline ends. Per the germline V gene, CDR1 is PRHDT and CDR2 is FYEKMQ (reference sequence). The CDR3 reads CASSTGRQNYEQYF. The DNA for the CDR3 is TGTGCCAGCAGCACCGGGCGACAGAACTACGAGCAGTACTTC.

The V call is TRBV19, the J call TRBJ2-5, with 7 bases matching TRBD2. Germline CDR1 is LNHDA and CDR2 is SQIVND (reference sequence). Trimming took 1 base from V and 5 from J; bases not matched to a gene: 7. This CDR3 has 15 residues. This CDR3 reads CASSIVGGPLETQYF. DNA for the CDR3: TGTGCCAGTAGTATAGTGGGAGGGCCTCTGGAGACCCAGTACTTC.

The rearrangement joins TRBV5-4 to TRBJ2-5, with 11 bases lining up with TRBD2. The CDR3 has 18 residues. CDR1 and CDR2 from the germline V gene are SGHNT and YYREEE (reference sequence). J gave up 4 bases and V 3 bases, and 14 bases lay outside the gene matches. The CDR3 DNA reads TGTGCCAGCAGCTCAAGGCTTAGCGGGAGGGGTGTTGGAGAGACCCAGTACTTC. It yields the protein CASSSRLSGRGVGETQYF.

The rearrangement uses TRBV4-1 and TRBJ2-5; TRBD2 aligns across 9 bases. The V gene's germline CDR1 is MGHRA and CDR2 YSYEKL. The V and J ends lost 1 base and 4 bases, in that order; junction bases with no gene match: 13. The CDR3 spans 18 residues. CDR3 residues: CASSQGPGTREGGETQYF. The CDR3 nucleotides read TGCGCCAGCAGCCAAGGGCCGGGGACGCGGGAGGGTGGAGAGACCCAGTACTTC.

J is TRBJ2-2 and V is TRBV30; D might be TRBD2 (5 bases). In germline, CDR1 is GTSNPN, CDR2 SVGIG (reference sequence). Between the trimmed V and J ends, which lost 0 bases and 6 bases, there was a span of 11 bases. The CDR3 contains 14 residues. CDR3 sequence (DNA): TGTGCCTGGAGTGTAGGCGGGTTGGCCGGGGAGCTGTTTTTT. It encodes CAWSVGGLAGELFF.

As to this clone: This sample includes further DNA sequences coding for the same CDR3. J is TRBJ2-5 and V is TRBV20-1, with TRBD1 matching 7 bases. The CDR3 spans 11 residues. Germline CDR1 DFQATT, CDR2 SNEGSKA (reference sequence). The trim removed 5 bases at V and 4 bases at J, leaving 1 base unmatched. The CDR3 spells CSAHRGETQYF. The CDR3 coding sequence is TGCAGTGCTCACAGGGGAGAGACCCAGTACTTC.

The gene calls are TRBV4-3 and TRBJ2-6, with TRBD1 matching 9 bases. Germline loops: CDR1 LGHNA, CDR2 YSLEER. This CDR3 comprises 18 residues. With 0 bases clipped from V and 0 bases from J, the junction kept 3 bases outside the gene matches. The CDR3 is CASSQDPQGASGANVLTF. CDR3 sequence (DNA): TGCGCCAGCAGCCAAGACCCACAGGGGGCCTCTGGGGCCAACGTCCTGACTTTC.

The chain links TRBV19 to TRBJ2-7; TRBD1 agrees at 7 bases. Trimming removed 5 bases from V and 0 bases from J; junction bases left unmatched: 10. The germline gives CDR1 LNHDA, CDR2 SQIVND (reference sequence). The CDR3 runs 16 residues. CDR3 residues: CASSPRGTAYSYEQYF. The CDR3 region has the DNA TGTGCCAGTAGTCCAAGAGGGACAGCCTACTCCTACGAGCAGTACTTC. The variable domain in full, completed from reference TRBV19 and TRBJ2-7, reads DGGITQSPKYLFRKEGQNVTLSCEQNLNHDAMYWYRQDPGQGLRLIYYSQIVNDFQKGDIAEGYSVSREKKESFPLTVTSAQKNPTAFYLCASSPRGTAYSYEQYFGPGTRLTVT.

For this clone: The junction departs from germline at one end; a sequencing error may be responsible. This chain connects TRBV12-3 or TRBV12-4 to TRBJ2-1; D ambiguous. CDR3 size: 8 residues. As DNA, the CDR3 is TGTGCCAGCAGCCCCGTCGTCTTC. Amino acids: CASSPVVF.

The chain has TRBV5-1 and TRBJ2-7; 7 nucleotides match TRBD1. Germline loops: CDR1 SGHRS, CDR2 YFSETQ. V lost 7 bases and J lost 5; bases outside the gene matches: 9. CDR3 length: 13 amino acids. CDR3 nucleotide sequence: TGCGCCAGCCAGAGACAGGGAATCGACGAGCAGTACTTC. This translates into CASQRQGIDEQYF.

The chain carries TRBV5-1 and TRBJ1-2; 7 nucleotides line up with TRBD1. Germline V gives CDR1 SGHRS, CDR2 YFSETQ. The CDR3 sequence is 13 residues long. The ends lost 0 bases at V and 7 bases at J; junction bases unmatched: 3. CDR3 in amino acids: CASSLVTGFGYTF. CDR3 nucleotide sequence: TGCGCCAGCAGCTTGGTGACAGGGTTTGGCTACACCTTC.